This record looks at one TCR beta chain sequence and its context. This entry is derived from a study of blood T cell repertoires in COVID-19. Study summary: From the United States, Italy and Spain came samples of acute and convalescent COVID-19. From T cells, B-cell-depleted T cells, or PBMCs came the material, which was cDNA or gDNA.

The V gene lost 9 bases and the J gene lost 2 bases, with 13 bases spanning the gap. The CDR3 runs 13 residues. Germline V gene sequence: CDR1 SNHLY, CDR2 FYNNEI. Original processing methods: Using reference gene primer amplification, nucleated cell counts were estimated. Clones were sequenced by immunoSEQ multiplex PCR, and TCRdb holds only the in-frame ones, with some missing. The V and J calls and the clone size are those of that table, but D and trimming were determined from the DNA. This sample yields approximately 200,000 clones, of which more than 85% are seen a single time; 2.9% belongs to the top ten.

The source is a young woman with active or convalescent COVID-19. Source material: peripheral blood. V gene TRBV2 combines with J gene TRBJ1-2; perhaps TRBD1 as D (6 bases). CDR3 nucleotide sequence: TGTGCCAGGGCCGGGACACTGAACTATGGCTACACCTTC. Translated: CARAGTLNYGYTF. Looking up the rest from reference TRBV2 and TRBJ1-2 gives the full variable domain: EPEVTQTPSHQVTQMGQEVILRCVPISNHLYFYWYRQILGQKVEFLVSFYNNEISEKSEIFDDQFSVERPDGSNFTLKIRSTKLEDSAMYFCARAGTLNYGYTFGSGTRLTVV.